This TCR beta chain is drawn from a study of blood T cell repertoires in COVID-19. Adults between roughly 18 and 89 years of age took part from under 25 US areas. Participants' own reports of clinical history determined their cohort assignment. For recovered donors of Cohort 3, there were two negative PCRs, clearance, or symptom resolution. How the authors handled the data: Reference gene primer amplification in the assay estimated nucleated cell counts. Clones were sequenced by immunoSEQ multiplex PCR, and TCRdb holds only the in-frame ones, with some missing. That table supplies the V and J calls and clone size; D and trimming were determined from the DNA. The data hold fewer than 350,000 clones, with approximately 88% observed a single time. The germline V gene encodes CDR1 MNHNS and CDR2 SASEGT. The CDR3 runs 16 residues. V lost 3 bases and J lost 0, with 12 bases in between.

Source material: PBMCs or T cells enriched from blood (not recorded which). This chain uses TRBV6-1 with TRBJ2-1; D remains unclear. This TCR was sampled from a middle-aged woman who had recovered from COVID-19. The DNA of the CDR3 is TGTGCCAGCAGTGATGCCGTAAAAGCCTCCTACAATGAGCAGTTCTTC. It specifies CASSDAVKASYNEQFF.